The subject of this entry is one T cell receptor beta chain. The target antigen is unknown. The sample belongs to a study of cytotoxic CD8 clonotypes in ibrutinib-treated CLL. As for the study in general: Within the patient group, under 12 were relapsed/refractory and some 15 treatment-naive, and roughly 18 were IGHV unmutated. The samples contained 260,000 or so productive templates on average. They also contained an average of approximately 97,000 productive rearrangements. Study-level points and caveats: Sampling time points were not equivalent between sustained-remission and progressing patients.

Depths of 1 in 200,000 to 1 in 1 million T cells were the sequencing target. Produced via immunoSEQ multiplex PCR; TCRdb's table is partial and in-frame only. The data show fewer than 80,000 clones, around three fifths seen once. The sequence came from a human donor with chronic lymphocytic leukemia. The material was PBMCs, obtained after 12 months of ibrutinib treatment.

CDR3 in amino acids: CASRTGPYGYTF. The CDR3 region has the DNA TGTGCCAGCAGGACAGGTCCCTATGGCTACACCTTC. The chain employs TRBV9 and TRBJ1-2; D is perhaps TRBD1 (6 bases). This CDR3 comprises 12 residues. Germline values: CDR1 SGDLS, CDR2 YYNGEE. V was trimmed by 5 bases and J by 4 bases, leaving 9 bases between them.